The TCR beta chain described here comes from a study of blood T cells in healthy people across ages. The ends were cut back, 0 bases at V and 1 base at J, with 10 bases in the middle. Germline lookup yields CDR1 SGHRS and CDR2 YFSETQ. The CDR3 runs 15 residues. Primers used in a second PCR of about 6 to 11 cycles were a sample-barcoded 5' primer and a J-beta primer mix. Every individual sample yielded 2.5 million or more paired-end reads (each containing CDR3). TCRdb reprocessed the 5' RACE reads with MiXCR, giving one entry per CDR3 protein. The data contain about 780,000 distinct CDR3 sequences, around two thirds of them singletons. Every donor contributed around 10 milliliters of peripheral blood by blood draw. This clonotype was counted only a few times.

The origin of this receptor is a man between 25 and 39 years old in good health. Sequencing was performed on blood. J is TRBJ1-1 and V is TRBV5-1, with no clear D. In nucleotides, the CDR3 is TGCGCCAGCAGCTTGGTCCCGGAGACGAACACTGAAGCTTTCTTT. The encoded protein is CASSLVPETNTEAFF.